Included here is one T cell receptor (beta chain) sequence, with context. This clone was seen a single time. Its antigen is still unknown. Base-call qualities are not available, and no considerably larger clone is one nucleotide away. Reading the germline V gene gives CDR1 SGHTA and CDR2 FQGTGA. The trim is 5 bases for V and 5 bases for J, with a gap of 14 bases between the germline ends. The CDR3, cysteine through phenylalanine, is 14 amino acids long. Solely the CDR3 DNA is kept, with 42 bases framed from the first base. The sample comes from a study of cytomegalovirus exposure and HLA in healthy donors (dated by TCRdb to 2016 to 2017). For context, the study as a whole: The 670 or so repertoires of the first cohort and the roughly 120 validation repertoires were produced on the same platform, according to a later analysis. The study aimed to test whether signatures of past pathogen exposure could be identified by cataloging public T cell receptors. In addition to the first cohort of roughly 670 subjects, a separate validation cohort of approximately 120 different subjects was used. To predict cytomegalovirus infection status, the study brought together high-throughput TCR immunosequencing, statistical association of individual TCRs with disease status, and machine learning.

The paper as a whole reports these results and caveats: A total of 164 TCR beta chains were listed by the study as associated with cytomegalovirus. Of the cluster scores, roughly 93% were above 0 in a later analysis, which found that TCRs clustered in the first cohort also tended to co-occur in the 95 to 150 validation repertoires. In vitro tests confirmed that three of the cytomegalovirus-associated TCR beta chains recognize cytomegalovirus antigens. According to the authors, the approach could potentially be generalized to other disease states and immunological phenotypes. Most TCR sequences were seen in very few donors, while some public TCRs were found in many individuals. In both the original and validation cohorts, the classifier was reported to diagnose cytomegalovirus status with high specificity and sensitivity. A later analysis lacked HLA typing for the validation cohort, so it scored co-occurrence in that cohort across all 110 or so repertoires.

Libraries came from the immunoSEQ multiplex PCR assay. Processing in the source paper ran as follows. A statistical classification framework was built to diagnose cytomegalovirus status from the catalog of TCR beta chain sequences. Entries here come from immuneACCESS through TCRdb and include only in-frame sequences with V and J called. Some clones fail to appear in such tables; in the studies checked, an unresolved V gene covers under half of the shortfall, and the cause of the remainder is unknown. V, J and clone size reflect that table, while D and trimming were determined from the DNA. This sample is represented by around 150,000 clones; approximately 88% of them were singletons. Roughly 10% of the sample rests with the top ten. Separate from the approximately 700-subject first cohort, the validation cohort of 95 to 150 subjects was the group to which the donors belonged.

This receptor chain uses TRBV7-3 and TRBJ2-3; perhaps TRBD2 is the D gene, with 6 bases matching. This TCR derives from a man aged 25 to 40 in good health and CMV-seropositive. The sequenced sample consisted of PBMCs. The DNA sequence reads TGTGCCAGCAGCCCAGGACGGGGGTTAGATACGCAGTATTTT. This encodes CASSPGRGLDTQYF.